These T cell receptor beta chains were read from a single sample in a study of Graves' ophthalmopathy and Graves' hyperthyroidism. TCRdb reprocessed the multiplex PCR reads via MiXCR and lists one record per CDR3 protein. The data contain about 740,000 distinct CDR3 sequences, approximately 40% of them seen just once; the ten biggest clones take up less than 55%. The sequenced sample was peripheral blood. The receptors originated from an adult man with Graves' ophthalmopathy. CDR3s include the opening cysteine and the closing phenylalanine or tryptophan. D genes are given only for firm matches. The listing skips clone size in some rows; elsewhere it reads once, few, many or a size class.

abundance | len | d_gene | j_gene | v_gene | CDR3nt | CDR3aa
NA | 15 | NA | TRBJ2-7 | TRBV6-1 | TGTGCCAGCAGTGCGTTCGGGACGCAAGCCTACGAGCAGTACTTC | CASSAFGTQAYEQYF
few | 13 | NA | TRBJ2-7 | TRBV20-1 | TGCAGTGCTTGGCGTGGGCTAGTCTACGAGCAGTACTTC | CSAWRGLVYEQYF
few | 12 | NA | TRBJ2-5 | TRBV15 | TGTGCCACCAGCACAAGAACAGGGACCCAGTACTTC | CATSTRTGTQYF
few | 14 | NA | TRBJ2-7 | TRBV10-3 | TGTGCCAGCAACGGCATGGGGTCTGACTACGAGCAGTACTTC | CASNGMGSDYEQYF
few | 13 | NA | TRBJ1-4 | TRBV10-3 | TGTGCCATCATGTCGGGTGACGGTGAAAAACTGTTTTTT | CAIMSGDGEKLFF
NA | 16 | TRBD1 | TRBJ1-1 | TRBV4-1 | TGTGCCACCCTTCCGGGACAGGGCCTTGTCGGCACTGAAGCTTTCTTT | CATLPGQGLVGTEAFF
NA | 15 | TRBD2 | TRBJ2-7 | TRBV10-3 | TGTGCCAGCAGTTACACTAGCGCCGTCTCCTACGAGCAGTACTTC | CASSYTSAVSYEQYF
NA | 14 | NA | TRBJ2-7 | TRBV5-1 | TGCGCCACCCCCGGGAGTAACCTTTCCTACGAGCAGTACTTC | CATPGSNLSYEQYF
NA | 14 | NA | TRBJ2-5 | TRBV2 | TGTGCCAGCAGTCCACAGGGAAGCTCGGAGACCCAGTACTTC | CASSPQGSSETQYF
NA | 15 | NA | TRBJ2-7 | TRBV4-3 | TGCGCCAGCAGCCAAGATCTCCAGTTACAATACGAGCAGTACTTC | CASSQDLQLQYEQYF
NA | 14 | NA | TRBJ2-7 | TRBV5-1 | TGCGCCAGCAGCCCGGACGGCCTCTCCTACGAGCAGTACTTC | CASSPDGLSYEQYF
many | 14 | TRBD1 | TRBJ1-1 | TRBV19 | TGTGCCAGTGCACCGGGACAGGGGCGGACTGAAGCTTTCTTT | CASAPGQGRTEAFF
NA | 16 | NA | TRBJ2-5 | TRBV3-1 | TGTGCCAGCAGCCAAGATCAAGCTACGTACCAAGAGACCCAGTACTTC | CASSQDQATYQETQYF
few | 14 | NA | TRBJ1-1 | TRBV25-1 | TGTGCCAGCAGTTTCTCACTGTTGAACACTGAAGCTTTCTTT | CASSFSLLNTEAFF
NA | 13 | NA | TRBJ1-3 | TRBV30 | TGTGCCTGGAGGAGGTACTCTGGAAACACCATATATTTT | CAWRRYSGNTIYF
NA | 17 | TRBD2 | TRBJ2-6 | TRBV20-1 | TGCAGTGCTAGATCAGCGCGGGAGGTAGGAGGGGCCAACGTCCTGACTTTC | CSARSAREVGGANVLTF
NA | 12 | NA | TRBJ1-2 | TRBV20-1 | TGCAGTGCTAGAGAACCCGGTGTGGGCTACACCTTC | CSAREPGVGYTF
NA | 14 | TRBD1 | TRBJ1-4 | TRBV7-9 | TGTGCCAGCATGAACGACAGGGACCTCGAAAAACTGTTTTTT | CASMNDRDLEKLFF
once | 14 | NA | TRBJ1-4 | TRBV10-3 | TGTGCCATCAGTCCGACGGGACGAAATGAAAAACTGTTTTTT | CAISPTGRNEKLFF
once | 17 | NA | TRBJ1-5 | TRBV19 | TGTGCCTGGAGTCCGGCGGCAGCAACATATAGCAATCAGCCCCAGCATTTT | CAWSPAAATYSNQPQHF
many | 17 | NA | TRBJ1-2 | TRBV15 | TGTGCCACCAGCAACAACACAGGGCAGGGTATAAACTATGGCTACACCTTC | CATSNNTGQGINYGYTF
NA | 14 | NA | TRBJ1-4 | TRBV19 | TGTGCCAGTAGTAGTTGGGGGACGAATGGAAAACTGTTTTTT | CASSSWGTNGKLFF
NA | 14 | TRBD1 | TRBJ2-7 | TRBV10-3 | TGTGCCATCAAGACGGGACAGGGGGCCTACGAGCAGTACTTC | CAIKTGQGAYEQYF
NA | 15 | TRBD1 | TRBJ1-4 | TRBV7-3 | TGTGCCAGCAGCTCCGGGGACAGGGCTAATGAAAAACTGTTTTTT | CASSSGDRANEKLFF
NA | 15 | NA | TRBJ1-3 | TRBV20-1 | TGCAGTGCTAGAGATGGGTGGGGACCTGGAAACACCATATATTTT | CSARDGWGPGNTIYF
NA | 15 | NA | TRBJ2-7 | TRBV7-9 | TGTGCCAGCAGCTTAGCGACAGGGACTCCCTACGAGCAGTACTTC | CASSLATGTPYEQYF
many | 16 | NA | TRBJ1-1 | TRBV10-2 | TGCGCCAGCAGTGAGTCAAAAACACACAGGAACACTGAAGCTTTCTTT | CASSESKTHRNTEAFF
many | 14 | NA | TRBJ1-1 | TRBV29-1 | TGCAGCGTTGAAGCTGGGTCCGAGGGGTACGTAGCTTTCTTT | CSVEAGSEGYVAFF
many | 12 | NA | TRBJ2-7 | TRBV5-5 | TGTGCCAGCAGCTTGACAGCGATGGAGCAGTACTTC | CASSLTAMEQYF
NA | 15 | TRBD1 | TRBJ1-1 | TRBV4-2 | TGTGCCAGCAGCCAATGGGCCTCAGGGGGCACTGAAGCTTTCTTT | CASSQWASGGTEAFF
NA | 12 | NA | TRBJ2-3 | TRBV10-3 | TGTGCCATCAGTGGGACCACAGATACGCAGTATTTT | CAISGTTDTQYF
NA | 15 | NA | TRBJ2-7 | TRBV5-1 | TGCGCCAGCAGCTTGTCCTCTACCGGTCTGAACGAGCAGTACTTC | CASSLSSTGLNEQYF
many | 13 | NA | TRBJ2-7 | TRBV5-4 | TGTGCCAGCAGCGGTGACATAACCTACGAGCAGTACTTC | CASSGDITYEQYF
NA | 16 | NA | TRBJ1-5 | TRBV19 | TGTGCCAGTAGCTCCCAAAGGGCGTATAGCAATCAGCCCCAGCATTTT | CASSSQRAYSNQPQHF
NA | 12 | NA | TRBJ2-2 | TRBV25-1 | TGTGCCAGCAGAACGCTTGGGGGGGAGCTGTTTTTT | CASRTLGGELFF
many | 14 | TRBD2 | TRBJ2-5 | TRBV15 | TGTGCCACCAGCAGCCGGACTAGCGGAGAGACCCAGTACTTC | CATSSRTSGETQYF
NA | 14 | NA | TRBJ1-4 | TRBV2 | TGTGCCAGCAGGGAGGGGCGGTTTGAGGAAAAACTGTTTTTT | CASREGRFEEKLFF
NA | 13 | NA | TRBJ1-1 | TRBV29-1 | TGCAGTGCTCTTGGAGGGGGGCGCACTGAAGCTTTCTTT | CSALGGGRTEAFF
NA | 14 | TRBD2 | TRBJ2-5 | TRBV20-1 | TGCAGTACCCGACTAGCGGGGGTCTTAGAGACCCAGTACTTC | CSTRLAGVLETQYF
once | 15 | NA | TRBJ1-5 | TRBV24-1 | TGTGCCTGGAGTAATGCCGGGAGAGGCAATCAGCCCCAGCATTTT | CAWSNAGRGNQPQHF
few | 11 | NA | TRBJ1-1 | TRBV29-1 | TGCAGCTTAGTTGTTGGCACTGAAGCTTTCTTT | CSLVVGTEAFF
NA | 16 | NA | TRBJ2-6 | TRBV19 | TGTGCCAGCAGCTTGGGACCAGCCTCTGGGGCCAACGTCCTGACTTTC | CASSLGPASGANVLTF